Sequencing of this T cell receptor beta chain was carried out in a study of beta chain features in type 1 diabetes. The sample holds a few counts of this clone. Expressed TCRB transcripts were sequenced, since all the RNA that had been isolated was reverse transcribed. Data came from immunoSEQ multiplex PCR; TCRdb stores just in-frame clones and leaves some out. The sample comprises hundreds of thousands of clones, 15% to 20% of which are singletons, and about 0.025% rests with the top ten. Sequenced material: naive CD4+ T cells from blood. The sequence came from a woman under 30 in good health.

CDR3 sequence (DNA): TGCGCCAGCAGCCAAGAGGAGGTAGCGTGGGGGTCCTACAATGAGCAGTTCTTC. Its translation is CASSQEEVAWGSYNEQFF. The rearrangement links TRBV4-3 to TRBJ2-1, with D tentatively TRBD1 or TRBD2 (5 bases each). Germline-derived CDR1 and CDR2 are LGHNA and YSLEER. This CDR3 comprises 18 residues. With 0 bases removed from V and 1 base from J, the gap between germline ends came to 16 bases.